Listed below are T cell receptor beta chains from one sample, sequenced in a study of human T cells and chemical hapten exposure. TCRdb called the RACE reads again in MiXCR, with one record for every CDR3 protein. This table holds approximately 80,000 distinct CDR3 sequences, 10% to 15% found once. The sequences come from whole blood, collected in connection with sensitization to the hapten diphenylcyclopropenone (DPC). These receptors all stem from a woman aged 45-65 years with alopecia areata. Some clones in this sample may be carry-over from other donors' samples. Each CDR3 is given with its conserved first and last residue. The D gene is left open where the match is weak. Expanded clones get a size class; other rows say once, few or many, or leave the size out.

j_call: TRBJ2-1
clone_size: few
v_call: TRBV19
d_call: .
cdr3_nt: TGTGCCAGTAGTATAGTCCTCTACAATGAGCAGTTCTTC
cdr3_aa: CASSIVLYNEQFF

j_call: TRBJ2-1
clone_size: few
v_call: TRBV20-1
d_call: TRBD2
cdr3_nt: TGCAGTGCTGTTGACCGTGGAGCGGGAGGGATCTACAATGAGCAGTTCTTC
cdr3_aa: CSAVDRGAGGIYNEQFF

j_call: TRBJ2-7
clone_size: few
v_call: TRBV9
d_call: TRBD1
cdr3_nt: TGTGCCAGCAGTCCGACAGGGATCTCCTACGAGCAGTACTTC
cdr3_aa: CASSPTGISYEQYF

j_call: TRBJ2-7
clone_size: .
v_call: TRBV9
d_call: TRBD2
cdr3_nt: TGTGCCAGCAGCGTAGGAGCGGGAGTCCACGAGCAGTACTTC
cdr3_aa: CASSVGAGVHEQYF

j_call: TRBJ2-1
clone_size: few
v_call: TRBV7-2
d_call: .
cdr3_nt: TGTGCCAGCAGCATAGACCCGGGCAGCTACAATGAGCAGTTCTTC
cdr3_aa: CASSIDPGSYNEQFF

j_call: TRBJ2-7
clone_size: many
v_call: TRBV12-3/TRBV12-4
d_call: .
cdr3_nt: TGTGCCAGCAGCCAGGACTCCTATAGCTCCTACGAGCAGTACTTC
cdr3_aa: CASSQDSYSSYEQYF

j_call: TRBJ2-7
clone_size: many
v_call: TRBV20-1
d_call: .
cdr3_nt: TGCAGTGCTAGGGACGATCCCTACGAGCAGTACTTC
cdr3_aa: CSARDDPYEQYF

j_call: TRBJ1-1
clone_size: .
v_call: TRBV29-1
d_call: .
cdr3_nt: TGCAGCGTTAAGGAGGACTACACTGAAGCTTTCTTT
cdr3_aa: CSVKEDYTEAFF

j_call: TRBJ2-3
clone_size: many
v_call: TRBV4-2
d_call: .
cdr3_nt: TGTGCCAGCAGCCAAGTGCATCCCGGTTCAGATACGCAGTATTTT
cdr3_aa: CASSQVHPGSDTQYF

j_call: TRBJ1-1
clone_size: few
v_call: TRBV20-1
d_call: .
cdr3_nt: TGCAGTGTCGAGGGTGGGGGGAGAAACACTGAAGCTTTCTTT
cdr3_aa: CSVEGGGRNTEAFF

j_call: TRBJ2-2
clone_size: many
v_call: TRBV12-3/TRBV12-4
d_call: .
cdr3_nt: TGTGCCAGCAGTCGAAACACCGGGGAGCTGTTTTTT
cdr3_aa: CASSRNTGELFF

j_call: TRBJ2-5
clone_size: .
v_call: TRBV29-1
d_call: .
cdr3_nt: TGCAGCGTTGGGGTTTCTGAGACCCAGTACTTC
cdr3_aa: CSVGVSETQYF

j_call: TRBJ2-2
clone_size: many
v_call: TRBV12-3/TRBV12-4
d_call: TRBD2
cdr3_nt: TGTGCCAGCAGTCCCCAAGCGGGAGGGCTTTCCGGGGAGCTGTTTTTT
cdr3_aa: CASSPQAGGLSGELFF

j_call: TRBJ2-3
clone_size: many
v_call: TRBV9
d_call: TRBD2
cdr3_nt: TGTGCCAGCAGCGAGCTAGCGGCGGTCACAGATACGCAGTATTTT
cdr3_aa: CASSELAAVTDTQYF

j_call: TRBJ1-2
clone_size: .
v_call: TRBV9
d_call: .
cdr3_nt: TGTGCCAGCAGCTCTAACCCCCCGCCAGCCTATGGCTACACCTTC
cdr3_aa: CASSSNPPPAYGYTF

j_call: TRBJ2-2
clone_size: many
v_call: TRBV2
d_call: .
cdr3_nt: TGTGCCACCTCACAGGGGGGGGTCGGGGAGCTGTTTTTT
cdr3_aa: CATSQGGVGELFF

j_call: TRBJ1-1
clone_size: .
v_call: TRBV30
d_call: TRBD1
cdr3_nt: TGTGCCTCGACACGACAGGGAACTTACGCTGAAGCTTTCTTT
cdr3_aa: CASTRQGTYAEAFF

j_call: TRBJ2-7
clone_size: .
v_call: TRBV2
d_call: .
cdr3_nt: TGTGCCAGCAGTGAGGGCCGGGACATCTTTGCCTACGAGCAGTACTTC
cdr3_aa: CASSEGRDIFAYEQYF

j_call: TRBJ1-2
clone_size: few
v_call: TRBV7-9
d_call: .
cdr3_nt: TGTGCCAGCAGCCCACAGAGCTATGGCTACACCTTC
cdr3_aa: CASSPQSYGYTF

j_call: TRBJ1-2
clone_size: few
v_call: TRBV28
d_call: .
cdr3_nt: TGTGCCAGCAGTTTACAGGGAAACTATGGCTACACCTTC
cdr3_aa: CASSLQGNYGYTF

j_call: TRBJ2-3
clone_size: .
v_call: TRBV5-6
d_call: .
cdr3_nt: TGTGCCAGCAGCTGGGCCACCTCTAGCACAGATACGCAGTATTTT
cdr3_aa: CASSWATSSTDTQYF

j_call: TRBJ2-3
clone_size: many
v_call: TRBV6-6
d_call: .
cdr3_nt: TGTGCCAGCAGTCCCAGGGACGGCCGCGGTACAGATACGCAGTATTTT
cdr3_aa: CASSPRDGRGTDTQYF

j_call: TRBJ2-7
clone_size: .
v_call: TRBV2
d_call: .
cdr3_nt: TGTGCCAGCCTCTCCGGTGCTAGCGATTACGAGCAGTACTTC
cdr3_aa: CASLSGASDYEQYF

j_call: TRBJ2-4
clone_size: few
v_call: TRBV11-3
d_call: .
cdr3_nt: TGTGCCAGCAGCGTCCGGGCGAAAGCCAAAAACATTCAGTACTTC
cdr3_aa: CASSVRAKAKNIQYF

j_call: TRBJ1-1
clone_size: .
v_call: TRBV20-1
d_call: TRBD1
cdr3_nt: TGCAGTGCTGTACCGGGACAGGGGTTACACACTGAAGCTTTCTTT
cdr3_aa: CSAVPGQGLHTEAFF

j_call: TRBJ2-3
clone_size: few
v_call: TRBV2
d_call: .
cdr3_nt: TGTGCCAGCATTTTAGAGGGCCCGAATACGCAGTATTTT
cdr3_aa: CASILEGPNTQYF

j_call: TRBJ2-2
clone_size: .
v_call: TRBV10-3
d_call: TRBD1
cdr3_nt: TGTGCCATCAAAGACAGGGGAGACACCGGGGAGCTGTTTTTT
cdr3_aa: CAIKDRGDTGELFF